This T cell receptor (beta chain) was identified in a study of OX40 agonist ivuxolimab in advanced cancers. General study findings and limits: Both CD4+ and CD8+ T cell populations in blood had undergone clonal expansion by week 6 at 0.1 to 3.0 mg/kg. Expanded clones were, on average, more numerous in CD8+ T cells than in CD4+.

Comments on this clone: What it binds is not known. Sequence at one end of the junction differs from germline and may be a read error.

The germline CDR1 and CDR2 sequences are SGHTA and FQGTGA. CDR3 length: 13 residues. Using immunoSEQ multiplex PCR, the repertoire was profiled, and TCRdb retains in-frame clones only, with some absent. The data hold approximately 59,000 clones, with over 75% observed a single time. The sequences come from CD4+ or CD8+ T cells sorted from blood, collected in a trial of the OX40 agonist ivuxolimab. The chain carries TRBV7-3 and TRBJ2-2; TRBD1 is a possible D gene (6 bases). This TCR came from an adult with an advanced solid tumor such as melanoma, head and neck, liver or kidney cancer. The CDR3 region has the DNA TGTGCCAGCAGCCTAACAGGGTTCGGGGAGCTGTTTTTT. The encoded protein is CASSLTGFGELFF.